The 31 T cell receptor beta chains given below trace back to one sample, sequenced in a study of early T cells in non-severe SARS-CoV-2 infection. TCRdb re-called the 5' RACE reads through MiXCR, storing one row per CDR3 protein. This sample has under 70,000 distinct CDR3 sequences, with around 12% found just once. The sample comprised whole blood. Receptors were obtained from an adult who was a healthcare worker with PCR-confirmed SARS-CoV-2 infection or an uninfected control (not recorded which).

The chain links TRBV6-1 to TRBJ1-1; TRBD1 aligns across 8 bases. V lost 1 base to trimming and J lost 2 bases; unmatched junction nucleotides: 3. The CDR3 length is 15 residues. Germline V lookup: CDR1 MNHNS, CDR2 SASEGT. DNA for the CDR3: TGTGCCAGCAGTGAAGGAGCAGGGGGCAACACTGAAGCTTTCTTT. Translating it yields CASSEGAGGNTEAFF.

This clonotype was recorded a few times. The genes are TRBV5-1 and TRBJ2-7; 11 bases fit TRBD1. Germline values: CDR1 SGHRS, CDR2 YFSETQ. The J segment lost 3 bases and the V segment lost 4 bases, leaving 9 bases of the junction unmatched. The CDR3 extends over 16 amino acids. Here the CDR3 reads CASSSQTGTGGYEQYF. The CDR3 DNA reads TGCGCCAGCAGCAGTCAGACCGGGACAGGGGGCTACGAGCAGTACTTC.

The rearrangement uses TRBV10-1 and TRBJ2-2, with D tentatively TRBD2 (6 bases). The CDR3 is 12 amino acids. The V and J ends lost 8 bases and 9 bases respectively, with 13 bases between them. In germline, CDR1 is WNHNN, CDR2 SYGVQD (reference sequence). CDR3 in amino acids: CASGDLGRELFF. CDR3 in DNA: TGCGCCAGCGGGGACTTAGGCCGGGAGCTGTTTTTT.

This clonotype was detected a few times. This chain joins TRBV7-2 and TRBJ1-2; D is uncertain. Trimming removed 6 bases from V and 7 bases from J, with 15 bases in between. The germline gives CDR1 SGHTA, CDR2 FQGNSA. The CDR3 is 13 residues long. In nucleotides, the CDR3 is TGTGCCAGCAGTCCCTGGAGGGAGAGTGGCTACACCTTC. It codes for CASSPWRESGYTF.

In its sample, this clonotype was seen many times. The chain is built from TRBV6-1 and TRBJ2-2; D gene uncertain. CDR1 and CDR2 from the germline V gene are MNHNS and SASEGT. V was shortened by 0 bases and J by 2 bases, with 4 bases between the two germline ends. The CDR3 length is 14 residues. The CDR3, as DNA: TGTGCCAGCAGTGAAGCATTAAACACCGGGGAGCTGTTTTTT. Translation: CASSEALNTGELFF.

CDR3 amino acids: CASSLVVGSRTQYF. Written as DNA, the CDR3 is TGTGCCAGCAGCTTAGTGGTGGGGTCCCGGACGCAGTATTTT. J is TRBJ2-3 and V is TRBV11-2; D gene unclear. Germline CDR1 reads SGHAT; CDR2 reads FQNNGV. This CDR3 is built from 14 residues. Trimming cost V 1 base and J 9 bases, with 14 bases left between them.

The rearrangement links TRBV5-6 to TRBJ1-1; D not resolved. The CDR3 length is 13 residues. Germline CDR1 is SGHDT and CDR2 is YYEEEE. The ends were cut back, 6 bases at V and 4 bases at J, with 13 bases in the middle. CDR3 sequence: CASNRRWGTEAFF. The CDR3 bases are TGTGCCAGCAACCGACGATGGGGCACTGAAGCTTTCTTT.

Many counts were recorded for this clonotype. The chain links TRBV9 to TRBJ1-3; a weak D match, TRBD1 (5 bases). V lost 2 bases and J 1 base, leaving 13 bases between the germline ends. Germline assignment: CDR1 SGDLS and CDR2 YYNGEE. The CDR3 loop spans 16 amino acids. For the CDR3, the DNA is TGTGCCAGCAGCGTGGCGCAGGGAGAGTCTGGAAACACCATATATTTT. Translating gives CASSVAQGESGNTIYF.

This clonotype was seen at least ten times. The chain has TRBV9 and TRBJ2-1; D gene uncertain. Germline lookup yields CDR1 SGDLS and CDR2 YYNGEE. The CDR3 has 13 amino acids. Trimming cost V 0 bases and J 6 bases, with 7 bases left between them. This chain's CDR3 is CASSVAAGNEQFF. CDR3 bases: TGTGCCAGCAGCGTAGCGGCCGGCAATGAGCAGTTCTTC.

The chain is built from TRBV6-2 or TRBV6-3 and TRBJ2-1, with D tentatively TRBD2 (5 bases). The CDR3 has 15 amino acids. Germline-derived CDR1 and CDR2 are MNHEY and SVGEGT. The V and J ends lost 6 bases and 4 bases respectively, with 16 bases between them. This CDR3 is CASRSRRAPYNEQFF. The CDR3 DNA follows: TGTGCCAGCAGGAGTAGGCGGGCCCCGTACAATGAGCAGTTCTTC.

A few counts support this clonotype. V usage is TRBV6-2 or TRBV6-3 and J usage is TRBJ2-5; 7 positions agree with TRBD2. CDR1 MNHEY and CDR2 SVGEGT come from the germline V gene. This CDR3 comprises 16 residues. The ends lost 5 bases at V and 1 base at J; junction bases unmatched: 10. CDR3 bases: TGTGCCAGCAGTCCCAGCGGGGCCGCCGCCCAAGAGACCCAGTACTTC. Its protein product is CASSPSGAAAQETQYF.

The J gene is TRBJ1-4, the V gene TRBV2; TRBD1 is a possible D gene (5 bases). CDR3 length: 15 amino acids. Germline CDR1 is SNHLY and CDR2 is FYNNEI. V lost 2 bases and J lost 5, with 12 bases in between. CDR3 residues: CASSEFRVSNEKLFF. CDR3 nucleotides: TGTGCCAGCAGTGAATTCAGGGTTTCCAATGAAAAACTGTTTTTT.

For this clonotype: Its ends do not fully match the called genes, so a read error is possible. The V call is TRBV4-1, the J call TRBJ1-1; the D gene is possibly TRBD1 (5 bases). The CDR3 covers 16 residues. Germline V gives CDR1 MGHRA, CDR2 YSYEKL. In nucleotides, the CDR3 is TGCGCCAGCAGCCAAGATCGGGGGGGGATGAACACTGAAGCTTCCTTT. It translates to CASSQDRGGMNTEASF.

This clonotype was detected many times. CDR3 nucleotides: TGCGCCAGCAGCCAGGACAGGCACTCCTACAATGAGCAGTTCTTC. Protein: CASSQDRHSYNEQFF. The genes are TRBV4-3 and TRBJ2-1; 7 bases are shared with TRBD1. Germline V gene sequence: CDR1 LGHNA, CDR2 YSLEER. The CDR3 runs 15 residues. With 3 bases clipped from V and 0 bases from J, the junction kept 2 bases outside the gene matches.

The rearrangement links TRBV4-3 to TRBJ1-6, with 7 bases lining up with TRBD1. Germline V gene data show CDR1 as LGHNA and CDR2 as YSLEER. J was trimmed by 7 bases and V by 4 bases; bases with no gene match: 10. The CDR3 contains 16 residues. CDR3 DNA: TGCGCCAGCAGCCTTACCCTGACAGGGCGCAATTCACCCCTCCACTTT. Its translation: CASSLTLTGRNSPLHF.

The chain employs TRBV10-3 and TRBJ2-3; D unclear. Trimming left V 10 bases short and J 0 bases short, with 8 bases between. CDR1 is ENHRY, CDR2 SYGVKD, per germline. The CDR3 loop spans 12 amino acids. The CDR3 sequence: CATRSSTDTQYF. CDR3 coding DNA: TGTGCCACCCGCTCTAGCACAGATACGCAGTATTTT.

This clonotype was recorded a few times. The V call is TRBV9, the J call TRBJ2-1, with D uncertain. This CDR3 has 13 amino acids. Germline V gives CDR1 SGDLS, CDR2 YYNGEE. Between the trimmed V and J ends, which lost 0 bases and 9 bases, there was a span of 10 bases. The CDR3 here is CASSVELWGEQFF. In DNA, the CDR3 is TGTGCCAGCAGCGTAGAGCTCTGGGGTGAGCAGTTCTTC.

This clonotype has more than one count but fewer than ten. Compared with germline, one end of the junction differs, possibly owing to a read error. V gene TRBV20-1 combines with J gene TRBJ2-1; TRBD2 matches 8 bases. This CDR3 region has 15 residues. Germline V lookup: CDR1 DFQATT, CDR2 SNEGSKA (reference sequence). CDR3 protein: CSTREGTSSYNEQFF. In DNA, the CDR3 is TGCAGTACTAGAGAGGGGACTAGCTCCTACAATGAGCAGTTCTTC.

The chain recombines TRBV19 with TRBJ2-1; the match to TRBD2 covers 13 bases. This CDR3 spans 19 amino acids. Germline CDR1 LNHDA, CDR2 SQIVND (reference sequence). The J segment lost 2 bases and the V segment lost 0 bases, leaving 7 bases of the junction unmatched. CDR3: CASSIEGTSGTTTYNEQFF. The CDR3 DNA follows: TGTGCCAGTAGTATAGAAGGGACTAGCGGGACGACCACCTACAATGAGCAGTTCTTC. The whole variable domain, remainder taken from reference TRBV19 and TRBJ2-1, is DGGITQSPKYLFRKEGQNVTLSCEQNLNHDAMYWYRQDPGQGLRLIYYSQIVNDFQKGDIAEGYSVSREKKESFPLTVTSAQKNPTAFYLCASSIEGTSGTTTYNEQFFGPGTRLTVL.

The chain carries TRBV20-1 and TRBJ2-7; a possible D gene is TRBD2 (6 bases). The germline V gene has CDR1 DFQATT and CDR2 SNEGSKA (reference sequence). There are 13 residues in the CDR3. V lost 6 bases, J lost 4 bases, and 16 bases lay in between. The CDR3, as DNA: TGCAGTGCCAGGTGGGGGGAAGGGTACGAGCAGTACTTC. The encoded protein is CSARWGEGYEQYF.

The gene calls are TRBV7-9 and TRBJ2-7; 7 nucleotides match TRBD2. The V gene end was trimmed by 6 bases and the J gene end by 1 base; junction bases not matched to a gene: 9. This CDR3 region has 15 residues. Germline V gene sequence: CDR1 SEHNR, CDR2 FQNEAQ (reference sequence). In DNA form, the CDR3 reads TGTGCCAGCAGTCCTCGGGCACTAGCGTCCTACGAGCAGTACTTC. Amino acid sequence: CASSPRALASYEQYF.

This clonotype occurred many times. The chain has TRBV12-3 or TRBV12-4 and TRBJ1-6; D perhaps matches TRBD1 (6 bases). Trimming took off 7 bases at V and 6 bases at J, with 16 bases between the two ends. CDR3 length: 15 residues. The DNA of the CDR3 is TGTGCCAGCAAGGGCGGGACACTTGCTAATTCACCCCTCCACTTT. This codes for CASKGGTLANSPLHF.

In DNA form, the CDR3 reads TGCAGCGGAAGACAGGGATTGAACACTGAAGCTTTCTTT. It encodes CSGRQGLNTEAFF. The chain recombines TRBV29-1 with TRBJ1-1; the match to TRBD1 covers 7 bases. The CDR3 runs to 13 residues. CDR1 and CDR2 from the germline V gene are SQVTM and ANQGSEA. With 7 bases clipped from V and 0 bases from J, the junction kept 5 bases outside the gene matches.

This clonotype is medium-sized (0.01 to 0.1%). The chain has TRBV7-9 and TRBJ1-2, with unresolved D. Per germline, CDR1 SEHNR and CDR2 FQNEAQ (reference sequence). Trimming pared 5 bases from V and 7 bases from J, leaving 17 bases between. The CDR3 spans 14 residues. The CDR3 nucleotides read TGTGCCAGCAGCCGAGACGGAAGTTATAGTGGCTACACCTTC. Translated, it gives CASSRDGSYSGYTF.

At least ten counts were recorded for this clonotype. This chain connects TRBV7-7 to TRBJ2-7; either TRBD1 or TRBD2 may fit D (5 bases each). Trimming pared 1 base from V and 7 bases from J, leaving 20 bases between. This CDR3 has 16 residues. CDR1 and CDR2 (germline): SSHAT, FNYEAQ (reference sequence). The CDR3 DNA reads TGTGCCAGCAGCTTAGGGGGACCGGGCGCAGATGGGGAGCAGTACTTC. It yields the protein CASSLGGPGADGEQYF.

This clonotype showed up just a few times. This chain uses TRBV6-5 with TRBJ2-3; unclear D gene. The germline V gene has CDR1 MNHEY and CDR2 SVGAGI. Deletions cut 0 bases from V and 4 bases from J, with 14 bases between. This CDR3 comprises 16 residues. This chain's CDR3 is CASSYSGLGFPDTQYF. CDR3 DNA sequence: TGTGCCAGCAGTTACTCGGGGTTGGGGTTCCCAGATACGCAGTATTTT.

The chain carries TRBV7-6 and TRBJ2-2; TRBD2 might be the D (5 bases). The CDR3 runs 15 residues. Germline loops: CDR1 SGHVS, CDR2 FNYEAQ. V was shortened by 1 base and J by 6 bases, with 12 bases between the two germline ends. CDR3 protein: CASSLESGPSGELFF. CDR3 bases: TGTGCCAGCAGCTTAGAAAGCGGCCCATCCGGGGAGCTGTTTTTT.

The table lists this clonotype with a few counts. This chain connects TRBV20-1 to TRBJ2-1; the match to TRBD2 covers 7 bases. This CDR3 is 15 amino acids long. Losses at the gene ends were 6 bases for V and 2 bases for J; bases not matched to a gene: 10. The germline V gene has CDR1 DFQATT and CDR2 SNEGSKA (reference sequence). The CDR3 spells CSARALAEAYNEQFF. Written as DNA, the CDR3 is TGCAGTGCCCGGGCGCTAGCGGAGGCCTACAATGAGCAGTTCTTC.

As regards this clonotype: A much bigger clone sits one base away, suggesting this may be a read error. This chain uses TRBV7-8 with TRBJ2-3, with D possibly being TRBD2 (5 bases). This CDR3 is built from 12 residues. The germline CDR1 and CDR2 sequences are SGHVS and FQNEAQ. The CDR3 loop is CVSSRSADTQYF. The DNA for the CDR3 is TGTGTCAGCAGCCGTAGCGCAGATACGCAGTATTTT.

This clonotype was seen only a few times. The CDR3: CASSYPPLYEQYF. As DNA, the CDR3 is TGTGCCAGCAGTTATCCCCCACTCTACGAGCAGTACTTC. The chain uses TRBV6-2 or TRBV6-3 and TRBJ2-7; D remains unclear. There are 13 residues in the CDR3. Deletions cut 3 bases from V and 3 bases from J, with 9 bases between. CDR1 is MNHEY and CDR2 is SVGEGT in the germline V gene.

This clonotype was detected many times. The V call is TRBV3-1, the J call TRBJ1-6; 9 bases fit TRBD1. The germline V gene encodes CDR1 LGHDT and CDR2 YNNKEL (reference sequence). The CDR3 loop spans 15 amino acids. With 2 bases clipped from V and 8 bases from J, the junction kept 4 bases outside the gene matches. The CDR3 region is CASSQSWTGDSPLHF. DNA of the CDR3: TGTGCCAGCAGCCAAAGCTGGACAGGGGATTCACCCCTCCACTTT.